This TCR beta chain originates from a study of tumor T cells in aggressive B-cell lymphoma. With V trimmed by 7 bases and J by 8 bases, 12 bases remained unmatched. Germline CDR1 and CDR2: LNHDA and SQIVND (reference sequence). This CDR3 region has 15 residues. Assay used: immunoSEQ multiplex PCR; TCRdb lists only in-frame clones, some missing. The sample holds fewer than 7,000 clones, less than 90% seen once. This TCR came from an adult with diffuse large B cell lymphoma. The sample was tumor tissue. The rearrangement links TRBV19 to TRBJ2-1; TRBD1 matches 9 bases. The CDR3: CASKLRQGDWDEQFF. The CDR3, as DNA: TGTGCCAGTAAACTTAGACAGGGGGATTGGGATGAGCAGTTCTTC.